These T cell receptor beta chains were read from a single sample in a study of T-cell memory formation after mild COVID-19. TCRdb analysed the 5' RACE reads with MiXCR anew, one entry per CDR3 protein. The repertoire holds tens of thousands of distinct CDR3 sequences, with about 7% as singletons. Sequencing was carried out using PBMCs or a T cell subset sorted from them (not recorded which). These receptors were obtained from a man aged 18 to 29 who had mild COVID-19 (a few samples of this study predate the infection). Cell type and time point are not known. CDR3s include the opening cysteine and the closing phenylalanine or tryptophan. The D gene is left open where the match is weak. Rows may omit the clone size; those that give it use once, few, many or a size class.

v_call: TRBV9; j_call: TRBJ2-1; d_call: NA; clone_size: few; cdr3_aa: CASGTLGQFF; cdr3_nt: TGTGCCAGCGGGACGCTAGGGCAGTTCTTC
v_call: TRBV6-2/TRBV6-3; j_call: TRBJ2-1; d_call: TRBD2; clone_size: NA; cdr3_aa: CASSYSAGRSYNEQFF; cdr3_nt: TGTGCCAGCAGTTACTCAGCGGGACGCTCCTACAATGAGCAGTTCTTC
v_call: TRBV6-2/TRBV6-3; j_call: TRBJ1-1; d_call: NA; clone_size: few; cdr3_aa: CASSYALSEMALGAFF; cdr3_nt: TGTGCCAGCAGTTACGCCCTCTCCGAAATGGCTTTGGGAGCTTTCTTT
v_call: TRBV10-2; j_call: TRBJ2-7; d_call: NA; clone_size: many; cdr3_aa: CASSPVETPSYEQYF; cdr3_nt: TGCGCCAGCAGTCCCGTGGAAACGCCTTCCTACGAGCAGTACTTC
v_call: TRBV12-3/TRBV12-4; j_call: TRBJ1-6; d_call: NA; clone_size: many; cdr3_aa: CASSLIEGYYNSPLHF; cdr3_nt: TGTGCCAGCAGTTTAATCGAGGGGTATTATAATTCACCCCTCCACTTT
v_call: TRBV6-5; j_call: TRBJ1-2; d_call: TRBD1; clone_size: NA; cdr3_aa: CASKSGTARGYTF; cdr3_nt: TGTGCCAGCAAATCCGGGACAGCGAGGGGCTACACCTTC
v_call: TRBV7-9; j_call: TRBJ2-5; d_call: TRBD2; clone_size: NA; cdr3_aa: CASSWGRRGAEETQYF; cdr3_nt: TGTGCCAGCAGCTGGGGTCGGCGGGGGGCGGAGGAGACCCAGTACTTC
v_call: TRBV29-1; j_call: TRBJ1-2; d_call: NA; clone_size: NA; cdr3_aa: CSVEPENYGYTF; cdr3_nt: TGCAGCGTTGAACCGGAGAACTATGGCTACACCTTC
v_call: TRBV20-1; j_call: TRBJ2-5; d_call: NA; clone_size: NA; cdr3_aa: CSARDPQGETQYF; cdr3_nt: TGCAGTGCTAGAGATCCCCAGGGAGAGACCCAGTACTTC
v_call: TRBV7-2; j_call: TRBJ2-5; d_call: NA; clone_size: NA; cdr3_aa: CASSSQGTGETQYF; cdr3_nt: TGTGCCAGCAGCTCACAGGGAACGGGGGAGACCCAGTACTTC
v_call: TRBV29-1; j_call: TRBJ1-1; d_call: NA; clone_size: NA; cdr3_aa: CSVWSGPRNTEAFF; cdr3_nt: TGCAGCGTTTGGAGCGGGCCCCGGAACACTGAAGCTTTCTTT
v_call: TRBV7-8; j_call: TRBJ2-1; d_call: NA; clone_size: many; cdr3_aa: CASSLGFLSYNEQFF; cdr3_nt: TGTGCCAGCAGCTTAGGCTTCCTCTCCTACAATGAGCAGTTCTTC
v_call: TRBV6-6; j_call: TRBJ2-5; d_call: TRBD2; clone_size: NA; cdr3_aa: CASSYTTSGGEQETQYF; cdr3_nt: TGTGCCAGCAGTTACACGACTAGCGGGGGGGAGCAAGAGACCCAGTACTTC
v_call: TRBV7-2; j_call: TRBJ2-5; d_call: NA; clone_size: NA; cdr3_aa: CASSLISDFQETQYF; cdr3_nt: TGTGCCAGCAGCTTAATTTCGGACTTCCAAGAGACCCAGTACTTC
v_call: TRBV7-9; j_call: TRBJ1-1; d_call: TRBD1; clone_size: few; cdr3_aa: CASSVTGGGTEAFF; cdr3_nt: TGTGCCAGCAGCGTGACAGGGGGCGGAACTGAAGCTTTCTTT
v_call: TRBV29-1; j_call: TRBJ2-5; d_call: NA; clone_size: NA; cdr3_aa: CSVAGQQQETQYF; cdr3_nt: TGCAGCGTCGCGGGACAGCAACAAGAGACCCAGTACTTC
v_call: TRBV7-3; j_call: TRBJ2-2; d_call: TRBD2; clone_size: few; cdr3_aa: CASSSGGGANTGELFF; cdr3_nt: TGTGCCAGCAGCTCCGGGGGGGGCGCTAACACCGGGGAGCTGTTTTTT
v_call: TRBV7-3; j_call: TRBJ2-2; d_call: NA; clone_size: NA; cdr3_aa: CASSSLGLTGELFF; cdr3_nt: TGTGCCAGCAGCTCCCTTGGGCTAACCGGGGAGCTGTTTTTT
v_call: TRBV28; j_call: TRBJ2-1; d_call: NA; clone_size: NA; cdr3_aa: CASSLIRQAHSYNEQFF; cdr3_nt: TGTGCCAGCAGTTTAATTCGACAGGCCCACTCCTACAATGAGCAGTTCTTC
v_call: TRBV20-1; j_call: TRBJ2-5; d_call: NA; clone_size: many; cdr3_aa: CSARDSSVGTQYF; cdr3_nt: TGCAGTGCTAGAGATTCTAGCGTGGGGACCCAGTACTTC
v_call: TRBV7-9; j_call: TRBJ1-1; d_call: NA; clone_size: few; cdr3_aa: CASSRSAPETGNTEAFF; cdr3_nt: TGTGCCAGCAGCCGATCCGCGCCCGAGACAGGGAACACTGAAGCTTTCTTT
v_call: TRBV15; j_call: TRBJ2-6; d_call: NA; clone_size: NA; cdr3_aa: CATSGGTAGANVLTF; cdr3_nt: TGTGCCACCAGCGGCGGGACAGCTGGGGCCAACGTCCTGACTTTC
v_call: TRBV5-1; j_call: TRBJ2-7; d_call: NA; clone_size: few; cdr3_aa: CASSLGQVSPYEQYF; cdr3_nt: TGCGCCAGCAGCTTGGGGCAGGTTAGCCCCTACGAGCAGTACTTC
v_call: TRBV11-2; j_call: TRBJ2-1; d_call: NA; clone_size: NA; cdr3_aa: CASSLAVTGSYNEQFF; cdr3_nt: TGTGCCAGCAGCTTAGCGGTGACTGGCTCCTACAATGAGCAGTTCTTC
v_call: TRBV7-2; j_call: TRBJ2-5; d_call: NA; clone_size: medium-sized; cdr3_aa: CASSFIWGNDGTQYF; cdr3_nt: TGTGCCAGCAGCTTTATTTGGGGGAATGACGGGACCCAGTACTTC
v_call: TRBV7-8; j_call: TRBJ1-2; d_call: TRBD1; clone_size: many; cdr3_aa: CASSLKPGQAPPYYGYTF; cdr3_nt: TGTGCCAGCAGCTTGAAACCGGGACAGGCCCCACCTTACTATGGCTACACCTTC
v_call: TRBV7-9; j_call: TRBJ1-1; d_call: NA; clone_size: few; cdr3_aa: CASSAWTEAFF; cdr3_nt: TGTGCCAGCAGCGCGTGGACTGAAGCTTTCTTT
v_call: TRBV5-1; j_call: TRBJ1-6; d_call: NA; clone_size: many; cdr3_aa: CASSHKLDSPLHF; cdr3_nt: TGCGCCAGCAGCCACAAGTTGGATTCACCCCTCCACTTT
v_call: TRBV11-3; j_call: TRBJ2-3; d_call: TRBD1; clone_size: few; cdr3_aa: CASSWGQDQGDTQYF; cdr3_nt: TGTGCCAGCAGCTGGGGACAGGACCAGGGAGATACGCAGTATTTT
v_call: TRBV11-2; j_call: TRBJ1-4; d_call: NA; clone_size: NA; cdr3_aa: CASSLMPATNEKLFF; cdr3_nt: TGTGCCAGCAGCTTAATGCCGGCAACTAATGAAAAACTGTTTTTT
v_call: TRBV12-5; j_call: TRBJ2-3; d_call: TRBD1; clone_size: NA; cdr3_aa: CASGSGQGNTDTQYF; cdr3_nt: TGTGCTAGTGGTTCAGGACAGGGGAACACAGATACGCAGTATTTT
v_call: TRBV20-1; j_call: TRBJ2-3; d_call: NA; clone_size: NA; cdr3_aa: CSASISGHTDTQYF; cdr3_nt: TGCAGTGCTAGTATTAGCGGACACACAGATACGCAGTATTTT
v_call: TRBV6-1; j_call: TRBJ1-2; d_call: NA; clone_size: few; cdr3_aa: CASTRGGLYGYTF; cdr3_nt: TGTGCCAGCACTCGAGGGGGTCTCTATGGCTACACCTTC
v_call: TRBV12-3/TRBV12-4; j_call: TRBJ2-5; d_call: NA; clone_size: many; cdr3_aa: CASAVNARDETQYF; cdr3_nt: TGTGCCAGTGCGGTGAATGCCAGGGACGAGACCCAGTACTTC
v_call: TRBV7-9; j_call: TRBJ2-3; d_call: NA; clone_size: NA; cdr3_aa: CASSLAEGPRLTDTQYF; cdr3_nt: TGTGCCAGCAGCTTGGCGGAGGGCCCCCGCCTCACAGATACGCAGTATTTT
v_call: TRBV29-1; j_call: TRBJ2-6; d_call: NA; clone_size: NA; cdr3_aa: CSVGWFSGANVLTF; cdr3_nt: TGCAGCGTTGGATGGTTTTCCGGGGCCAACGTCCTGACTTTC
v_call: TRBV5-6; j_call: TRBJ2-1; d_call: TRBD1; clone_size: few; cdr3_aa: CASSSASQGYAEQFF; cdr3_nt: TGTGCCAGCAGCTCGGCCTCACAGGGGTACGCTGAGCAGTTCTTC
v_call: TRBV2; j_call: TRBJ2-6; d_call: NA; clone_size: many; cdr3_aa: CASNLQGNSGANVLTF; cdr3_nt: TGTGCCAGCAACCTCCAGGGGAACTCTGGGGCCAACGTCCTGACTTTC
v_call: TRBV5-6; j_call: TRBJ2-3; d_call: NA; clone_size: many; cdr3_aa: CASYPQGHLDTQYF; cdr3_nt: TGTGCCAGCTATCCACAGGGTCATTTGGATACGCAGTATTTT
v_call: TRBV4-3; j_call: TRBJ2-5; d_call: NA; clone_size: medium-sized; cdr3_aa: CASSQEALGTQYF; cdr3_nt: TGCGCCAGCAGCCAAGAGGCATTAGGGACCCAGTACTTC
v_call: TRBV5-1; j_call: TRBJ2-1; d_call: TRBD2; clone_size: many; cdr3_aa: CASSSPSGAGHEQFF; cdr3_nt: TGCGCCAGCAGCTCCCCTAGCGGGGCGGGACATGAGCAGTTCTTC
v_call: TRBV12-3/TRBV12-4; j_call: TRBJ2-3; d_call: NA; clone_size: many; cdr3_aa: CASSLGDTDTQYF; cdr3_nt: TGTGCCAGCAGTTTGGGGGACACAGATACGCAGTATTTT
v_call: TRBV4-3; j_call: TRBJ1-1; d_call: NA; clone_size: medium-sized; cdr3_aa: CASSQRAAEGRNTEAFF; cdr3_nt: TGCGCCAGCAGCCAAAGGGCGGCGGAGGGGAGAAACACTGAAGCTTTCTTT
v_call: TRBV9; j_call: TRBJ1-2; d_call: TRBD1; clone_size: once; cdr3_aa: CASRTTGGDGYTF; cdr3_nt: TGTGCCAGCAGGACGACAGGGGGCGATGGCTACACCTTC
v_call: TRBV4-3; j_call: TRBJ1-6; d_call: TRBD1; clone_size: NA; cdr3_aa: CAASRDRASPLHF; cdr3_nt: TGCGCCGCCAGCCGGGACAGGGCTTCACCCCTCCACTTT
v_call: TRBV20-1; j_call: TRBJ1-6; d_call: NA; clone_size: NA; cdr3_aa: CSAISDQAYNSPLHF; cdr3_nt: TGCAGTGCTATAAGCGATCAAGCATATAATTCACCCCTCCACTTT
v_call: TRBV5-5; j_call: TRBJ2-3; d_call: TRBD1; clone_size: NA; cdr3_aa: CASTLDRRTDTQYF; cdr3_nt: TGTGCCAGCACCTTGGACAGGCGCACAGATACGCAGTATTTT
v_call: TRBV5-1; j_call: TRBJ2-3; d_call: TRBD1; clone_size: few; cdr3_aa: CASSSQGATDTQYF; cdr3_nt: TGCGCCAGCAGCTCACAGGGGGCTACAGATACGCAGTATTTT
v_call: TRBV3-1; j_call: TRBJ1-1; d_call: NA; clone_size: few; cdr3_aa: CASSPRLVTNTEAFF; cdr3_nt: TGTGCCAGCAGCCCGCGTTTAGTCACGAACACTGAAGCTTTCTTT
v_call: TRBV5-6; j_call: TRBJ2-5; d_call: TRBD1; clone_size: many; cdr3_aa: CASSSTGEETQYF; cdr3_nt: TGTGCCAGCAGCTCGACAGGGGAAGAGACCCAGTACTTC
v_call: TRBV3-1; j_call: TRBJ2-4; d_call: TRBD1; clone_size: NA; cdr3_aa: CASSLGTGGQGLSPLAKNIQYF; cdr3_nt: TGTGCCAGCAGCCTAGGGACAGGGGGCCAGGGTTTAAGTCCCCTAGCCAAAAACATTCAGTACTTC
v_call: TRBV5-1; j_call: TRBJ1-2; d_call: NA; clone_size: few; cdr3_aa: CASSLRTREYGYTF; cdr3_nt: TGCGCCAGCAGCCTGAGGACCAGGGAATATGGCTACACCTTC
v_call: TRBV11-2; j_call: TRBJ1-6; d_call: TRBD1; clone_size: NA; cdr3_aa: CASSSQGSVSPLHF; cdr3_nt: TGTGCCAGCAGCTCACAGGGGTCGGTGTCACCCCTCCACTTT